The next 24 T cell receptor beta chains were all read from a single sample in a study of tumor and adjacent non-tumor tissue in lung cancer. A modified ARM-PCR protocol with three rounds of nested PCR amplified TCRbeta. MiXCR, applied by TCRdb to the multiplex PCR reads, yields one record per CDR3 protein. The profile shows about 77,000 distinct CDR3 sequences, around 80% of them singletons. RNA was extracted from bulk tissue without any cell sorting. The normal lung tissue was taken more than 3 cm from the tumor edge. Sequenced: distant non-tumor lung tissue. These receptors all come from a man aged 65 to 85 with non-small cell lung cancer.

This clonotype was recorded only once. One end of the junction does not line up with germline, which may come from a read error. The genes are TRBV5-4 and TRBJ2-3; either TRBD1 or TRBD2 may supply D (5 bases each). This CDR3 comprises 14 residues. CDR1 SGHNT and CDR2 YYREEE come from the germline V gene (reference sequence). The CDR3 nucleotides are TGTACCAGCAGCTTGATGGGACGAGAAGATACGCAGTATTTT. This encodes CTSSLMGREDTQYF.

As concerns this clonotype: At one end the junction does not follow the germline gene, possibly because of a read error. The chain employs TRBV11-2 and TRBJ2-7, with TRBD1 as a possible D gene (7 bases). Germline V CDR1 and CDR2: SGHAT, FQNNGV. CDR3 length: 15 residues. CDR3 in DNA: TGTGCCGGCAGCTTAGATGGAGGGGGCATGTACGAGCAGTACTTC. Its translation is CAGSLDGGGMYEQYF.

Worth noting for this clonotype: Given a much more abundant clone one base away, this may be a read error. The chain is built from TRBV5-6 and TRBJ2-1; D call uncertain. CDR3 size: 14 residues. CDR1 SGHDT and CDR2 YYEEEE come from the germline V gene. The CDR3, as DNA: TGTGCCAGCAGCTCTAGAAGGTCCTACAATAAGCAGTTCTTC. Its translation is CASSSRRSYNKQFF.

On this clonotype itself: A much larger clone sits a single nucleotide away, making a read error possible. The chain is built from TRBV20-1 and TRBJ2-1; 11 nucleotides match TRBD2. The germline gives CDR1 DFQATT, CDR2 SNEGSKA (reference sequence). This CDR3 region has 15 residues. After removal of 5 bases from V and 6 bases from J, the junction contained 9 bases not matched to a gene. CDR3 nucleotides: TGCAGTGCTGAAGCCGGGACTAGCGGCTTCAATGAGCAGTTCTTC. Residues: CSAEAGTSGFNEQFF.

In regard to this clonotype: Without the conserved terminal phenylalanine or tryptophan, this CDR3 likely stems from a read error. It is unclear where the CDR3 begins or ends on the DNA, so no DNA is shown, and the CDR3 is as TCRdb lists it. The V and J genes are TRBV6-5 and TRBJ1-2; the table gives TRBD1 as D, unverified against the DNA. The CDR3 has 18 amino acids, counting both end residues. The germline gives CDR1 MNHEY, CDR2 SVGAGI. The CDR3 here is CASSYLTTVRDPFYGYTL.

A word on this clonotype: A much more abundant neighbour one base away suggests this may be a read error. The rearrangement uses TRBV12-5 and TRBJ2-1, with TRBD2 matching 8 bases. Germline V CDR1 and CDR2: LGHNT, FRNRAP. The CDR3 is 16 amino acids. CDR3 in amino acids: CTSGLAGTRHYNEQFF. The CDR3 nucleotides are TGTACTAGTGGTTTGGCAGGGACTAGGCACTACAATGAGCAGTTCTTC. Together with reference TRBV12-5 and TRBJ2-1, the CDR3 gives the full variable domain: DARVTQTPRHKVTEMGQEVTMRCQPILGHNTVFWYRQTMMQGLELLAYFRNRAPLDDSGMPKDRFSAEMPDATLATLKIQPSEPRDSAVYFCTSGLAGTRHYNEQFFGPGTRLTVL.

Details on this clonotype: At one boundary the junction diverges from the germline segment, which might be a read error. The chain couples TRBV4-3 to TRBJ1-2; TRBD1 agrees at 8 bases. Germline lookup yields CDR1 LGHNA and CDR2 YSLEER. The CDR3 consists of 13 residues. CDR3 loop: CASSRETGDGYTF. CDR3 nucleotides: TGCGCCAGCAGCCGAGAGACAGGGGATGGTTACACCTTC.

The CDR3 loop reads CASSLGAAGDTRYF. CDR3 coding DNA: TGTGCCAGCAGTTTAGGGGCAGCGGGAGATACACGGTATTTT. The chain couples TRBV28 to TRBJ2-3; 8 nucleotides align to TRBD2. J lost 14 bases, V lost 2 bases, and 12 bases had no gene match. The CDR3 consists of 14 residues. Germline assignment: CDR1 MDHEN and CDR2 SYDVKM. Full variable domain (outside the CDR3, taken from reference TRBV28 and TRBJ2-3): DVKVTQSSRYLVKRTGEKVFLECVQDMDHENMFWYRQDPGLGLRLIYFSYDVKMKEKGDIPEGYSVSREKKERFSLILESASTNQTSMYLCASSLGAAGDTRYFGPGTRLTVL.

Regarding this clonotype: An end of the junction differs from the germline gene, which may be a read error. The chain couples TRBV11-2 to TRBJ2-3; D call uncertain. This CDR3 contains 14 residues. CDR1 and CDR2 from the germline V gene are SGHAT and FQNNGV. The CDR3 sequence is CAGRSQRFSDTQYF. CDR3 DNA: TGTGCCGGCAGATCACAGAGGTTCTCAGATACGCAGTATTTT.

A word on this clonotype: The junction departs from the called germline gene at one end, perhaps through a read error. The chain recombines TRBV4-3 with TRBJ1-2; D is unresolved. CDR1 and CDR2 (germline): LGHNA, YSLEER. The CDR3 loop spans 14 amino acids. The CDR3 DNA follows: TGCGCCAACAGCCAAGACCCCGGGATAGGACGCTACACCTTC. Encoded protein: CANSQDPGIGRYTF.

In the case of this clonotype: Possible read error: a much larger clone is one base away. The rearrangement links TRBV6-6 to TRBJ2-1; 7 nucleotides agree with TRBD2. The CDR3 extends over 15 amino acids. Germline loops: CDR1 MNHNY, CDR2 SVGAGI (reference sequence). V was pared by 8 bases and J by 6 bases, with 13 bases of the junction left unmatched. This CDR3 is CASGSGEAGTNEQFF. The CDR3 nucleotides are TGTGCCAGCGGTTCCGGGGAAGCGGGAACCAATGAGCAGTTCTTC.

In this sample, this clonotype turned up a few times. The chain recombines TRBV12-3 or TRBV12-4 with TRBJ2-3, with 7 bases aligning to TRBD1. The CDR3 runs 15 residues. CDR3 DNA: TGTGACAACAGTCAGCCCGTGGACAGGAAAGATACGCAGTATTTT. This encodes CDNSQPVDRKDTQYF.

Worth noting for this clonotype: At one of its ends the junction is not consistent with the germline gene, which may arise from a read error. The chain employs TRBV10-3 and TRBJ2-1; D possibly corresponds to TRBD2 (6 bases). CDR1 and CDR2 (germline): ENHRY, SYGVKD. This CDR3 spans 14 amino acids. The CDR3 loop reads CTISSGEGVHEQFF. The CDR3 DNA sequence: TGTACCATCAGTTCGGGAGAGGGAGTACATGAGCAGTTCTTC.

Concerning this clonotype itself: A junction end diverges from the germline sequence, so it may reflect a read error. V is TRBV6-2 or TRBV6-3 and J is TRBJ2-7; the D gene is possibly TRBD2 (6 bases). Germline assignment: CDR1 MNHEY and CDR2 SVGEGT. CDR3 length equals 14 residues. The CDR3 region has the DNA TGTGCCATCAGTCGCGGGGTGGAATCATACGAACAGTACTTC. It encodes CAISRGVESYEQYF.

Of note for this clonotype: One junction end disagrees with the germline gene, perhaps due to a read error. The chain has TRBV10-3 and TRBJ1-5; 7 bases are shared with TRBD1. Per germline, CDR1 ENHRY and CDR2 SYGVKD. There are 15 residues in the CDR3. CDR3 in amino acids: CAISITGEWDQPQHF. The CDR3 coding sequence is TGTGCCATCAGTATAACAGGGGAATGGGATCAACCCCAGCATTTT.

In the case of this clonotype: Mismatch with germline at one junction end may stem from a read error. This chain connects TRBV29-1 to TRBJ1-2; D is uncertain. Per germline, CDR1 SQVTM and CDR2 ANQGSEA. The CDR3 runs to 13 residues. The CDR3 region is CSAYILQNYDYTF. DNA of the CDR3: TGCAGTGCTTACATTCTACAGAACTATGACTACACCTTC.

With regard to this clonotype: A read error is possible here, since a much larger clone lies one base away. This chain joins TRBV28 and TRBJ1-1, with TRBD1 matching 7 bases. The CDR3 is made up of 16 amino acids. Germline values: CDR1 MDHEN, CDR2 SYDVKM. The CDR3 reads CANSLSSLGRGAEAFF. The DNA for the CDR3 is TGTGCCAACAGTTTATCATCGTTGGGCAGGGGGGCTGAAGCTTTCTTT. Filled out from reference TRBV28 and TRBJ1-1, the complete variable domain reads DVKVTQSSRYLVKRTGEKVFLECVQDMDHENMFWYRQDPGLGLRLIYFSYDVKMKEKGDIPEGYSVSREKKERFSLILESASTNQTSMYLCANSLSSLGRGAEAFFGQGTRLTVV.

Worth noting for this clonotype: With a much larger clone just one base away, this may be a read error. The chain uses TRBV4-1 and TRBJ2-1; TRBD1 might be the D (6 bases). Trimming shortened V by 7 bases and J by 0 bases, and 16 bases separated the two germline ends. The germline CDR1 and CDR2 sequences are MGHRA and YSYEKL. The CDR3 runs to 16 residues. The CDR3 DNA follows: TGCGCCAGCAACCGGTCCTTAGGGGGCTCCTACAATGAGCAGTTCTTC. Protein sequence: CASNRSLGGSYNEQFF.

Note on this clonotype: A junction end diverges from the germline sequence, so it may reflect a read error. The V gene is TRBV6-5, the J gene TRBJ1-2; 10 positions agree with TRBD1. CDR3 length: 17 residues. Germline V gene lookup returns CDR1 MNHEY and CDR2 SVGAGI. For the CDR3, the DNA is TGTGCCAGCGGTTACTCAATTACCGGACAGGGGGACTATGGCTACGCCTTC. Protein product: CASGYSITGQGDYGYAF.

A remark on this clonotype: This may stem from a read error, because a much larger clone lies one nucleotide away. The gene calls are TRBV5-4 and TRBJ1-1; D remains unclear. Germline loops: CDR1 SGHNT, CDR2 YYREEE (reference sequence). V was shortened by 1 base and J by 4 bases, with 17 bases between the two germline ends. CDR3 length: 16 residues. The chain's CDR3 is CASSLPLRNGSTEAFF. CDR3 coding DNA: TGTGCCAGCAGCTTGCCCCTTAGGAACGGGAGCACTGAAGCTTTCTTT. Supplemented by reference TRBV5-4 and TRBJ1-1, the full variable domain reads ETGVTQSPTHLIKTRGQQVTLRCSSQSGHNTVSWYQQALGQGPQFIFQYYREEENGRGNFPPRFSGLQFPNYSSELNVNALELDDSALYLCASSLPLRNGSTEAFFGQGTRLTVV.

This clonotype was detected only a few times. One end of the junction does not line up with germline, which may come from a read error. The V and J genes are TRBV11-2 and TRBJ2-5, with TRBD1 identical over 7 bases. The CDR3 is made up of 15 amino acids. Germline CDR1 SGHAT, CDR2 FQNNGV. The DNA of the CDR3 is TGTGCCATCAGCCCGGGGACAGTTAGGCAAGAGACCCAGTACTTT. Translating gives CAISPGTVRQETQYF.

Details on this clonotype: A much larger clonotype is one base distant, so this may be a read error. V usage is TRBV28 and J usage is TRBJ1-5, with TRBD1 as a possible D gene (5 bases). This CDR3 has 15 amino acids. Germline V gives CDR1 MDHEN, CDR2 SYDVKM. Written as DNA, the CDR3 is TGTGCCAGCAGGGAGGGGTTTTGGAGCAATCAGCCCCTGCATTTT. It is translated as CASREGFWSNQPLHF.

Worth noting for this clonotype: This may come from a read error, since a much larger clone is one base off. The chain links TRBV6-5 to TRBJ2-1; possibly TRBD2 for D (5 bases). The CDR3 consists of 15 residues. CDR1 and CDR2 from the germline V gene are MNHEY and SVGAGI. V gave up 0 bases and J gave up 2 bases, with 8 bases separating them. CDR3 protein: CASSYSGVAYNEQFF. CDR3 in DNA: TGTGCCAGCAGTTACTCCGGGGTAGCCTACAATGAGCAGTTCTTC.

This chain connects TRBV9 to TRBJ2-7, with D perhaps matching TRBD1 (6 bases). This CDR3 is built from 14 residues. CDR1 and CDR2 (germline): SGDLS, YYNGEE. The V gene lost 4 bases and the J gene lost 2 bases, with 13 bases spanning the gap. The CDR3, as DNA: TGTGCCAGCAGCCGCGAACAGGGTGCCTACGAGCAGTACTTC. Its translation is CASSREQGAYEQYF. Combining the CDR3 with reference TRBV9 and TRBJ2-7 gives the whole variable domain DSGVTQTPKHLITATGQRVTLRCSPRSGDLSVYWYQQSLDQGLQFLIQYYNGEERAKGNILERFSAQQFPDLHSELNLSSLELGDSALYFCASSREQGAYEQYFGPGTRLTVT.